The source of this TCR beta chain is a study of Ad26.COV2.S vaccination and SARS-CoV-2 variants. The study's findings and limits: Measurements of TCR breadth and depth may have given underestimates of the total T cell responses.

The CDR3 has 13 residues. Germline CDR1 is MGHDK and CDR2 is SYGVNS. V was pared by 4 bases and J by 1 base, with 5 bases between. This clone showed up just a few times. Its antigen remains unknown. Repertoires were generated with immunoSEQ multiplex PCR, while TCRdb's copy carries only in-frame clones and drops some. Of some 250,000 clones in the sample, over 75% were seen once. Treatment meaning: about 20 received Ad26.COV2.S at low or high dose, single or two shots; 5 received placebo; per-sample allocation not given. Samples were taken on day 63 after the first vaccine or placebo injection. This material consisted of peripheral blood, taken in a trial of Ad26.COV2.S vaccine versus placebo. This TCR was sampled from a person aged 18 to 59 who received the Ad26.COV2.S COVID-19 vaccine or a placebo. The J gene is TRBJ1-3, the V gene TRBV25-1; D remains unclear. The CDR3 DNA sequence: TGTGCCAGCAGTGTGATTTCTGGAAACACCATATATTTT. Amino acids: CASSVISGNTIYF.